This record looks at one TCR beta chain sequence and its context. Its target is not known. The TCR beta CDR3 regions underwent amplification using RNA transcripts as the source. When the TCR CDR3 underwent first-round RT-PCR, the HTBI primer set was used. TCRdb fed the multiplex PCR reads into MiXCR, producing one record per CDR3 protein. The data show about half a million distinct CDR3 sequences, approximately 24% seen once. This entry is derived from a study of T cells in Graves' hyperthyroidism and ophthalmopathy. Regarding the study as a whole: Ophthalmopathy was identified by the model a median 6.5 months ahead of onset. Most thyroid clonotypes expanded above 0.001 were also detected in blood.

The CDR3 sequence is 15 residues long. Germline CDR1 and CDR2: MNHEY and SMNVEV (reference sequence). V lost 5 bases and J 5 bases, leaving 16 bases between the germline ends. The sequence was obtained from a woman aged 25 to 39 with Graves' ophthalmopathy. Sequencing was done on a sample of blood. V gene TRBV27 combines with J gene TRBJ1-5; D possibly corresponds to TRBD1 (6 bases). Here the CDR3 DNA reads TGTGCCAGCAGTCCCGGGGCAGGGGTCGATCAGCCCCAGCATTTT. Its protein product is CASSPGAGVDQPQHF.